Here is one TCR beta chain with its context. TCRdb passed the PCR reads through MiXCR, listing each CDR3 protein once. This table has about 17,000 distinct CDR3 sequences, less than 50% appearing once. The data were obtained in a study of tumor-infiltrating lymphocytes in oesophageal squamous cell carcinoma. Germline V gene data show CDR1 as MNHNS and CDR2 as SASEGT. Unmatched junction bases numbered 8, after V lost 6 bases and J lost 4 bases. This CDR3 is built from 15 residues. This chain links TRBV6-1 with TRBJ2-3, with 9 bases identical to TRBD2. The sequenced material came from normal esophageal tissue next to the tumor. This sequence originates from a female donor with esophageal squamous cell carcinoma. For the CDR3, the DNA is TGTGCCAGCAGCCGAGGGACTAGCTTTCCAGATACGCAGTATTTT. Translating gives CASSRGTSFPDTQYF.